The clone carrying this TCR beta chain has only one observation. This CDR3 contains 16 residues. The V and J ends lost 5 bases and 0 bases respectively, with 13 bases between them. From germline, CDR1 is MDHEN and CDR2 SYDVKM. This record belongs to a study of OX40 agonist ivuxolimab in advanced cancers. On the study more broadly: Each dose-escalation patient presented with hepatocellular carcinoma, melanoma, renal cell or head and neck cancer.

The protocol was immunoSEQ multiplex PCR, while the TCRdb copy is restricted to in-frame clones and leaves out a portion. This sample has some 40,000 clones, with 91% found just once. The genes are TRBV28 and TRBJ1-4, with D hard to call. The sample was CD4+ or CD8+ T cells sorted from blood, taken in a trial of the OX40 agonist ivuxolimab. The receptor's source is an adult with an advanced solid tumor such as melanoma, head and neck, liver or kidney cancer. CDR3 in amino acids: CASSPATESTNEKLFF. In DNA form, the CDR3 reads TGTGCCAGCAGTCCAGCAACGGAGTCAACTAATGAAAAACTGTTTTTT.